This T cell receptor beta chain was documented in a study of shared clonotypes between healthy human individuals. Overall study results and limits: Clonotypes shared by all four donors outscored non-shared clonotypes in generation probability.

Each sample came from a Caucasian adult donor living in Nashville, Tennessee. The protocol was immunoSEQ multiplex PCR, while the TCRdb copy is restricted to in-frame clones and leaves out a portion. Found here are roughly 2.5 million clones, 90% to 95% of them singletons; the top ten hold around 0.15%. V shed 4 bases and J shed 0 bases, with 13 bases lying between them. CDR3 length: 16 amino acids. Looked up from germline, CDR1 is MGHRA and CDR2 is YSYEKL. Note on this clone: Antigen specificity is unknown.

This chain joins TRBV4-1 and TRBJ1-5, with no clear D. Sequenced sample: naive CD4+ T cells sorted from blood. Described subset: CD45RA+ positively selected. This sequence originates from a man aged 18 to 29 in good health. The chain's CDR3 is CASSLEADFSNQPQHF. As DNA, the CDR3 is TGCGCCAGCAGCCTAGAGGCGGACTTTAGCAATCAGCCCCAGCATTTT.